This T cell receptor beta chain was observed in a study of blood T cell repertoires in COVID-19. In the study overall: From the United States, Italy and Spain came samples of acute and convalescent COVID-19. PBMCs, B-cell-depleted T cells, or T cells provided the cDNA or gDNA that made up the material.

This CDR3 has 15 amino acids. The V gene end was trimmed by 5 bases and the J gene end by 2 bases; junction bases not matched to a gene: 6. Germline lookup yields CDR1 MNHEY and CDR2 SMNVEV (reference sequence). While infection was still active, Seattle patients were enrolled and then followed longitudinally. Original data processing: Estimated nucleated cell counts came from reference gene primer amplification. Libraries were prepared by immunoSEQ multiplex PCR; TCRdb keeps only in-frame clonotypes and omits some of them. From that table come the V and J calls and clone size; the DNA was used to work out D and trimming. The sample records fewer than 450,000 clones, over 80% being singletons.

Sequenced: peripheral blood. The V call is TRBV27, the J call TRBJ2-7, with 10 bases matching TRBD2. This TCR derives from a woman aged 50 to 60 with COVID-19, enrolled during active disease. The CDR3 nucleotides read TGTGCCAGCAGTCCCGGACTAGCGGAGACCTACGAGCAGTACTTC. This gives the protein CASSPGLAETYEQYF.